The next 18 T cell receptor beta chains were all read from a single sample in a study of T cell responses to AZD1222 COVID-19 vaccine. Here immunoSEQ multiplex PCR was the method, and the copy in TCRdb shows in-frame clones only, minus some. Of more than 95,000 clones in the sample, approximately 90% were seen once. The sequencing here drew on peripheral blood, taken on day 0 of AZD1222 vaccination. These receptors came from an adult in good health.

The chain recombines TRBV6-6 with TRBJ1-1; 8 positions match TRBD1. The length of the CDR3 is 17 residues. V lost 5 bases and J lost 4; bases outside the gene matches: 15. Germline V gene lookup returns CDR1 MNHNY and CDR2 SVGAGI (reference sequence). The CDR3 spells CASSRPPDRVYGTEAFF. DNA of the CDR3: TGTGCCAGCAGTCGCCCCCCGGACAGGGTTTATGGCACTGAAGCTTTCTTT.

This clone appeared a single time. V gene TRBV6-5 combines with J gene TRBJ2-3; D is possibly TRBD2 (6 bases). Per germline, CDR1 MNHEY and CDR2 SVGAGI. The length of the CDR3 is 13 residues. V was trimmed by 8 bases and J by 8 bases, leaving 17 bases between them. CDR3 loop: CASRGASVGTQYF. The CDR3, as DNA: TGTGCCAGCCGCGGCGCTAGCGTGGGTACGCAGTATTTT.

The DNA for the CDR3 is TGTGCCAGCAGCGTAGCTGGGATTCTCTACAATGAGCAGTTCTTC. This encodes CASSVAGILYNEQFF. This chain uses TRBV9 with TRBJ2-1; no clear D gene. The CDR3 has 15 residues. The germline V gene has CDR1 SGDLS and CDR2 YYNGEE. V shed 0 bases and J shed 3 bases, with 10 bases lying between them.

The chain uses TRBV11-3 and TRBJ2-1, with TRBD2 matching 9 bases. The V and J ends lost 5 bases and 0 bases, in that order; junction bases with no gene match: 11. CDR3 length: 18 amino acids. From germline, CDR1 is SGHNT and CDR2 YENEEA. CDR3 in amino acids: CASSLSSSGSNSYNEQFF. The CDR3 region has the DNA TGTGCCAGCAGCCTAAGTAGTAGCGGGAGTAACTCCTACAATGAGCAGTTCTTC.

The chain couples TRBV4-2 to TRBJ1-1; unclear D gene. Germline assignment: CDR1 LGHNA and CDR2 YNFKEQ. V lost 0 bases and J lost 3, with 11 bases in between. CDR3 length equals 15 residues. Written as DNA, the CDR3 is TGTGCCAGCAGCCAAGATTGGGCGATAGACACTGAAGCTTTCTTT. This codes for CASSQDWAIDTEAFF.

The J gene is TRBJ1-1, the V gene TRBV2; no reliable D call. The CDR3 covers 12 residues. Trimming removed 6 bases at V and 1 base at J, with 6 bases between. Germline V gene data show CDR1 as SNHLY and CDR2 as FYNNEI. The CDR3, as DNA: TGTGCCAGCAGGTACGGGAACACTGAAGCTTTCTTT. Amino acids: CASRYGNTEAFF.

CDR3 region: CASSHGGVPYEQYF. CDR3 sequence (DNA): TGTGCCAGCAGCCATGGGGGAGTTCCCTACGAGCAGTACTTC. The gene calls are TRBV7-8 and TRBJ2-7, with D tentatively TRBD1 or TRBD2 (5 bases each). Germline CDR1 and CDR2: SGHVS and FQNEAQ. V shed 5 bases and J shed 2 bases, with 13 bases lying between them. The CDR3 has 14 amino acids.

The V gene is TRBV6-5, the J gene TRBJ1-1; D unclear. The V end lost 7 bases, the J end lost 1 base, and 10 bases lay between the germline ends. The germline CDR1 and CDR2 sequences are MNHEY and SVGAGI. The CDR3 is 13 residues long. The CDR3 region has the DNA TGTGCCAGCACCCTCGACCGGAACACTGAAGCTTTCTTT. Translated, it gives CASTLDRNTEAFF.

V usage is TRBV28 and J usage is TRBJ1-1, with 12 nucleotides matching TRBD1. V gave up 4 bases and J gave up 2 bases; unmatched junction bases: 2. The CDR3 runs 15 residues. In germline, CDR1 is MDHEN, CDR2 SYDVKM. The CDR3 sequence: CASSSGTGGNTEAFF. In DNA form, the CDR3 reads TGTGCCAGCAGTTCCGGGACAGGGGGCAACACTGAAGCTTTCTTT.

Here the CDR3 reads CASSADPGTSTEAFF. In DNA form, the CDR3 reads TGTGCCAGCAGCGCAGACCCGGGGACGAGCACTGAAGCTTTCTTT. The chain couples TRBV9 to TRBJ1-1, with D tentatively TRBD1 (5 bases). Germline lookup yields CDR1 SGDLS and CDR2 YYNGEE. V was trimmed by 3 bases and J by 4 bases, leaving 16 bases between them. This CDR3 is built from 15 residues.

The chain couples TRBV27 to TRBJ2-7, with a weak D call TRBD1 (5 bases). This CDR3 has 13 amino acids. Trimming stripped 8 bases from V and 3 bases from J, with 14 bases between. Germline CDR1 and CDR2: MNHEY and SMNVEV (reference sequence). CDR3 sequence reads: CASWGQGYYEQYF. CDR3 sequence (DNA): TGTGCCAGCTGGGGCCAGGGATACTACGAGCAGTACTTC.

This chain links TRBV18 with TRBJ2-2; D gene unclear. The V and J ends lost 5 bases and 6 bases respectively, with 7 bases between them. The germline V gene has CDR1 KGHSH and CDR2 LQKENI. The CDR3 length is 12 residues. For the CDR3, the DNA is TGTGCCAGCTCAAGGTATCCCGGGGAGCTGTTTTTT. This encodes CASSRYPGELFF.

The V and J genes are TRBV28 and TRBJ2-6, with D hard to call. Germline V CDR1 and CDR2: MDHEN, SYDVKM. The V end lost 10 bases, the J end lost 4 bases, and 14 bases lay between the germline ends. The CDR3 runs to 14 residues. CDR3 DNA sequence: TGTGCCACCGGAACGCCAGTCGGGGCCAACGTCCTGACTTTC. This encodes CATGTPVGANVLTF.

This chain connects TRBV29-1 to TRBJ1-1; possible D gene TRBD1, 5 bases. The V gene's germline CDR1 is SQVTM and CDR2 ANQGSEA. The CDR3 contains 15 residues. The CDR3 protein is CRGRIDSRGNTEAFF. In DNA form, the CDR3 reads TGCAGAGGACGGATAGACAGTCGGGGTAACACTGAAGCTTTCTTT. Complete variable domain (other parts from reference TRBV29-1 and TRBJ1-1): SAVISQKPSRDICQRGTSLTIQCQVDSQVTMMFWYRQQPGQSLTLIATANQGSEATYESGFVIDKFPISRPNLTFSTLTVSNMSPEDSSIYLCRGRIDSRGNTEAFFGQGTRLTVV.

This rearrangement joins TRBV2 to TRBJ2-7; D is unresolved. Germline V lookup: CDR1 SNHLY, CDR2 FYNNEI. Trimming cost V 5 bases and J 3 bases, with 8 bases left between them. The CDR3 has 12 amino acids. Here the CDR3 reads CASSPSDYEQYF. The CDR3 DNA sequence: TGTGCCAGCAGTCCCTCAGACTACGAGCAGTACTTC.

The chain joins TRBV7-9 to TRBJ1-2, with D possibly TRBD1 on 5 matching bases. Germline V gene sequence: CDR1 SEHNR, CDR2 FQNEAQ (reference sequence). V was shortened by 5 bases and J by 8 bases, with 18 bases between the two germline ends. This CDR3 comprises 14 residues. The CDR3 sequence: CASSPTGGASGYTF. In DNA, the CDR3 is TGTGCCAGCAGCCCTACCGGAGGGGCTAGCGGCTACACCTTC.

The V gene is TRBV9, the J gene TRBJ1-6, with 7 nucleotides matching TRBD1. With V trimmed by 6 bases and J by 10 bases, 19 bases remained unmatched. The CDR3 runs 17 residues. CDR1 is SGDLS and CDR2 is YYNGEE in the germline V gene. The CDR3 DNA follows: TGTGCCAGCACCGCGGGGTATTTATCGACAGGGAGGTCACCCCTCCACTTT. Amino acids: CASTAGYLSTGRSPLHF. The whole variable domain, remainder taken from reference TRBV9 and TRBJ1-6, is DSGVTQTPKHLITATGQRVTLRCSPRSGDLSVYWYQQSLDQGLQFLIQYYNGEERAKGNILERFSAQQFPDLHSELNLSSLELGDSALYFCASTAGYLSTGRSPLHFGNGTRLTVT.

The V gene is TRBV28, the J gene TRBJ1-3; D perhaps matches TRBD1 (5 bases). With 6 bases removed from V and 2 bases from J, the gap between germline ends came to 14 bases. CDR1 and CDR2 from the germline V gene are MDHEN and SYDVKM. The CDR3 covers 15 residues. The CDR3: CASSLAGTTGNTIYF. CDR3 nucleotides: TGTGCCAGCAGCCTTGCCGGGACGACTGGAAACACCATATATTTT.